These T cell receptor beta chains were read from a single sample in a study of blood T cell repertoires in COVID-19. Assay used: immunoSEQ multiplex PCR; TCRdb lists only in-frame clones, some missing. In the table there are roughly 200,000 clones, more than 70% of which are singletons. Specimen: PBMCs or T cells enriched from blood (not recorded which). The receptor set was obtained from a woman in her twenties or thirties who had recovered from COVID-19. CDR3s include the opening cysteine and the closing phenylalanine or tryptophan. D genes are given only for firm matches. Not every row has a clone size; where given, it reads once, few, many or a size class.

TRBJ1-6	TRBD1	once	TRBV28	20	CASSLGSRKQGLGYNSPLHF	TGTGCCAGCAGTTTAGGGTCCCGGAAACAGGGGTTGGGTTATAATTCACCCCTCCACTTT
TRBJ1-5	.	.	TRBV7-9	15	CASSLEGKGHQPQHF	TGTGCCAGCAGCTTAGAGGGGAAGGGCCATCAGCCCCAGCATTTT
TRBJ2-1	TRBD1	.	TRBV6-2/TRBV6-3	16	CASSATAGTGRNEQFF	TGTGCCAGCAGTGCAACGGCCGGGACAGGCCGCAATGAGCAGTTCTTC
TRBJ2-7	TRBD1	.	TRBV10-1	14	CASSARDRGIEQYF	TGCGCCAGCAGTGCCCGGGACAGGGGTATCGAGCAGTACTTC
TRBJ1-5	.	.	TRBV2	11	CASREGQPQHF	TGTGCCAGCAGGGAGGGCCAGCCCCAGCATTTT
TRBJ2-4	TRBD1	.	TRBV19	14	CASTNGQGRNIQYF	TGTGCCAGTACAAATGGACAGGGTAGAAACATTCAGTACTTC
TRBJ1-1	.	.	TRBV6-1	10	CASSEAAAFF	TGTGCCAGCAGTGAAGCTGCGGCTTTCTTT
TRBJ2-7	TRBD1	.	TRBV28	15	CASSLSDRSLYEQYF	TGTGCCAGCAGTTTATCGGACAGGTCACTCTACGAGCAGTACTTC
TRBJ2-1	TRBD2	.	TRBV30	16	CAWSLGSSGRGDEQFF	TGTGCCTGGAGTCTAGGGAGTAGCGGGAGGGGGGATGAGCAGTTCTTC
TRBJ1-3	.	.	TRBV3-1/TRBV3-2	19	CASSQGLTRARFSGNTIYF	TGTGCCAGCAGCCAAGGTTTGACGAGGGCCCGATTCTCTGGAAACACCATATATTTT
TRBJ1-1	TRBD1	.	TRBV7-9	15	CASSLYRGANTEAFF	TGTGCCAGCAGCTTATACAGGGGGGCGAACACTGAAGCTTTCTTT
TRBJ2-7	.	.	TRBV5-1	13	CASSLGTIYEQYF	TGCGCCAGCAGCTTGGGGACAATTTACGAGCAGTACTTC
TRBJ2-7	.	.	TRBV28	13	CASSSLPHGEQYF	TGTGCCAGCAGTTCACTGCCCCACGGCGAGCAGTACTTC
TRBJ1-1	.	.	TRBV9	15	CASSPLAGVNTEAFF	TGTGCCAGCAGCCCACTTGCGGGGGTGAACACTGAAGCTTTCTTT
TRBJ1-6	TRBD1	.	TRBV3-1/TRBV3-2	16	CASSQGPGTENSPLHF	TGTGCCAGCAGCCAAGGCCCCGGGACAGAAAATTCACCCCTCCACTTT
TRBJ2-3	TRBD1	.	TRBV6-5	14	CASRTGGAMGTQYF	TGTGCCAGCAGGACAGGGGGGGCTATGGGTACGCAGTATTTT
TRBJ2-1	TRBD2	.	TRBV11-3	16	CASSLEWGGSYNEQFF	TGTGCCAGCAGCTTAGAGTGGGGAGGGTCCTACAATGAGCAGTTCTTC
TRBJ1-5	.	.	TRBV9	14	CASSPTGNNQPQHF	TGTGCCAGCAGCCCTACAGGAAACAATCAGCCCCAGCATTTT
TRBJ2-7	.	.	TRBV4-1	13	CASSPVGGYEQYF	TGCGCCAGCAGCCCTGTAGGGGGTTACGAGCAGTACTTC
TRBJ2-3	.	.	TRBV6-1	16	CASSEFGSAGTDTQYF	TGTGCCAGCAGTGAATTCGGTAGCGCCGGCACAGATACGCAGTATTTT
TRBJ1-6	.	.	TRBV2	14	CASSYTGINSPLHF	TGTGCCAGCAGTTATACCGGGATAAATTCACCCCTCCACTTT
TRBJ1-5	TRBD1	.	TRBV7-2	18	CASSGTGGSFSSNQPQHF	TGTGCCAGCAGCGGGACAGGGGGATCCTTTAGTAGCAATCAGCCCCAGCATTTT
TRBJ2-7	.	.	TRBV4-1	14	CASSQDLPGYEQYF	TGCGCCAGCAGCCAAGATCTCCCCGGGTACGAGCAGTACTTC
TRBJ2-7	TRBD2	.	TRBV24-1	16	CATSGPGSGRTSEQYF	TGTGCCACCAGTGGCCCGGGGAGCGGGAGGACCAGCGAGCAGTACTTC
TRBJ2-3	TRBD2	.	TRBV5-8	16	CASSLGGGRDTDTQYF	TGTGCCAGCAGCTTGGGCGGGGGGCGCGACACAGATACGCAGTATTTT
TRBJ2-7	TRBD1	once	TRBV3-1/TRBV3-2	16	CASSGRTGVVGSLEYF	TGTGCCAGCAGCGGACGGACAGGGGTCGTAGGGTCGTTGGAGTACTTC
TRBJ1-2	.	once	TRBV10-3	15	CAISGVLRGIDGYTF	TGTGCCATCAGTGGGGTGCTGAGAGGGATTGACGGCTACACCTTC
TRBJ1-5	.	.	TRBV6-4	14	CASSDGPSNQPQHF	TGTGCCAGCAGTGACGGGCCTAGCAATCAGCCCCAGCATTTT
TRBJ2-7	.	.	TRBV23-1	16	CASSPVKYRGGYEQYF	TGCGCCAGCAGCCCCGTCAAGTACAGGGGGGGTTACGAGCAGTACTTC
TRBJ1-2	.	.	TRBV19	15	CASSMPGGVNYGYTF	TGTGCCAGTAGTATGCCCGGCGGAGTCAACTATGGCTACACCTTC
TRBJ2-7	TRBD2	once	TRBV2	14	CASSFSGNSYEQYF	TGTGCCAGCAGTTTTAGCGGGAACTCCTACGAGCAGTACTTC
TRBJ1-1	TRBD1	few	TRBV7-9	14	CASSLGQGVTEAFF	TGTGCCAGCAGCTTGGGACAGGGGGTCACTGAAGCTTTCTTT
TRBJ2-7	TRBD2	once	TRBV10-3	15	CAISVLASSSYEQYF	TGTGCCATCAGTGTACTAGCGAGTAGCTCCTACGAGCAGTACTTC
TRBJ2-7	TRBD1	.	TRBV11-2	15	CASILRQGPTYEQYF	TGTGCCAGCATTCTTAGACAGGGCCCTACTTACGAGCAGTACTTC
TRBJ2-1	.	.	TRBV28	14	CASSSGGPYNEQFF	TGTGCCAGCAGTTCTGGTGGGCCCTACAATGAGCAGTTCTTC
TRBJ2-1	.	.	TRBV4-1	15	CASSQDRGSYNEQFF	TGCGCCAGCAGCCAAGACAGGGGCAGTTACAATGAGCAGTTCTTC
TRBJ2-7	TRBD2	.	TRBV27	13	CASRLAVAYEQYF	TGTGCCAGCCGACTAGCGGTAGCCTACGAGCAGTACTTC
TRBJ2-7	TRBD1	.	TRBV25-1	14	CASSLRGPPYEQYF	TGTGCCAGCTCCCTTAGGGGGCCTCCCTACGAGCAGTACTTC
TRBJ1-5	.	.	TRBV21-1	16	CASSKLTGGGNQPQHF	TGTGCCAGCAGCAAACTGACAGGGGGGGGCAATCAGCCCCAGCATTTT
TRBJ2-1	TRBD2	.	TRBV11-2	17	CASSLDNSGLGYNEQFF	TGTGCCAGCAGCTTAGATAATTCCGGACTAGGTTACAATGAGCAGTTCTTC
TRBJ2-7	TRBD2	.	TRBV27	15	CASASVGLVVYEQYF	TGTGCCAGTGCCTCTGTAGGACTAGTGGTCTACGAGCAGTACTTC
TRBJ2-7	TRBD1	.	TRBV4-1	17	CASSPQTGTGGFHEQYF	TGCGCCAGCAGCCCCCAAACCGGGACAGGGGGGTTCCACGAGCAGTACTTC
TRBJ2-5	TRBD2	.	TRBV6-5	16	CASSYAGTSGGETQYF	TGTGCCAGCAGTTACGCAGGGACTAGCGGTGGGGAGACCCAGTACTTC
TRBJ1-5	.	.	TRBV6-5	13	CASSQGGGQPQHF	TGTGCCAGCTCTCAAGGGGGTGGTCAGCCCCAGCATTTT
TRBJ2-7	.	.	TRBV5-1	13	CASSGGTAYEQYF	TGCGCCAGCAGCGGCGGGACAGCCTACGAGCAGTACTTC
TRBJ2-7	.	few	TRBV9	15	CASSRQGLESSEQYF	TGTGCCAGCAGCAGACAGGGACTAGAAAGTAGCGAGCAGTACTTC
TRBJ2-2	.	once	TRBV5-4	17	CASSLAGLFKSGGELFF	TGTGCCAGCAGCTTGGCCGGACTATTTAAAAGTGGGGGGGAGCTGTTTTTT
TRBJ1-5	TRBD1	.	TRBV4-1	13	CACGRGVGQPQHF	TGCGCCTGTGGCAGGGGGGTTGGTCAGCCCCAGCATTTT
TRBJ2-7	TRBD2	once	TRBV11-2	14	CASSLSSGRNEQYF	TGTGCCAGCAGCTTAAGTAGCGGGAGAAACGAGCAGTACTTC